These T cell receptor beta chains were read from a single sample in a study of blood T cell repertoires in COVID-19. Assay: immunoSEQ multiplex PCR; the TCRdb copy retains only in-frame clones and omits some. This table has approximately 90,000 clones, about nine tenths appearing once. Sample: peripheral blood. Receptors originate from a man aged 55 to 70 with COVID-19, enrolled during active disease. The CDR3 runs from the conserved cysteine through the conserved F or W. Rows may omit the clone size; those that give it use once, few, many or a size class.

V	size	CDR3
TRBV5-1	NA	CASSENTPGNTEAFF
TRBV18	NA	CASSPSPENTEAFF
TRBV5-1	NA	CASSQGLAGAYEQYF
TRBV5-4	NA	CASSLQNLPSETQYF
TRBV4-1	NA	CASSLDRGRGYTF
TRBV5-6	NA	CASSPRGPYSNQPQHF
TRBV28	NA	CASTTGFEGYTF
TRBV3-1/TRBV3-2	NA	CASSQDAAGGLYF
TRBV10-3	NA	CAIRGTGGLNTEAFF
TRBV19	NA	CASSPQAVYAETQYF
TRBV30	NA	CAWSTPQGRGQYF
TRBV7-2	once	CASSLGAGSNYGYTF
TRBV3-1/TRBV3-2	NA	CASSQDPLQGIDGYTF
TRBV15	NA	CATSRDLGTGNYGYTF
TRBV29-1	NA	CSVEVGMSTGELFF
TRBV5-5	NA	CASSFLGGGNQPQHF
TRBV20-1	NA	CSASRPGLHTYVHTYEQYF
TRBV5-4	once	CASSSMTGGSGNTIYF
TRBV12-3/TRBV12-4	NA	CASSLELSEQYF
TRBV5-1	NA	CASSARAGPLVELFF
TRBV9	NA	CASSGTGGAGANVLTF
TRBV5-6	NA	CASSFNTDTGELFF
TRBV6-5	once	CASREPYEQYF
TRBV18	NA	CASSPRQGETGELFF
TRBV19	NA	CASSIADSLAYEQYF
TRBV30	NA	CAWSVQVNEQFF
TRBV2	NA	CASRPSGQGIYGYTF
TRBV7-8	NA	CASSLGYFRGRNQPQHF
TRBV4-3	NA	CASSQEGTGYYEQYF
TRBV30	NA	CAWARSGATEAFF
TRBV4-1	NA	CASSQVAGANEKLFF
TRBV6-5	NA	CASRPAGQPYNEQFF
TRBV6-2/TRBV6-3	NA	CASSYRISRQPQHF
TRBV14	NA	CASSQSSTGNTIYF
TRBV2	NA	CATETGYDGELFF
TRBV7-2	NA	CASSSDRGLGYTF
TRBV24-1	NA	CATSDRGKINEQFF
TRBV6-5	NA	CASSYLLSPLHF
TRBV19	NA	CASSIRTGGSTEAFF
TRBV7-2	once	CASSRGWTEAFF
TRBV5-1	NA	CASSYWDRGYEQYF
TRBV11-3	NA	CASIRTQGSGELFF
TRBV4-1	once	CASSQTGAIHEQYF
TRBV11-1	NA	CASSLDKGPGNTIYF
TRBV9	NA	CASSTSTERDYGYTF
TRBV9	NA	CASSGYQGGFEELFF
TRBV12-3/TRBV12-4	NA	CASSFGLIYEQYF
TRBV7-9	NA	CASSPAGGSGNTIYF
TRBV2	NA	CASMRPGHRPYEQYF
TRBV10-2	NA	CASSVWIAGGTGELFF
TRBV5-1	NA	CASSLSSESYEQYF
TRBV25-1	once	CASSEYGGGYGYTF